The entry below gives a single T cell receptor beta chain sequence along with its context. Its specificity is not known. The data derive from a study of T cell responses to AZD1222 COVID-19 vaccine. Regarding the study as a whole: A reported finding is that nearly half of spike-specific TCRs target unmutated variant regions.

The germline CDR1 and CDR2 sequences are SGHRS and YFSETQ. V gave up 5 bases and J gave up 5 bases, with 16 bases separating them. This CDR3 has 14 residues. Data came from immunoSEQ multiplex PCR; TCRdb stores just in-frame clones and leaves some out. Of about 210,000 clones listed, around 94% are singletons. Sequenced here: peripheral blood, sampled on day 0 of AZD1222 vaccination. This receptor was taken from an adult in good health. This chain connects TRBV5-1 to TRBJ2-5, with TRBD2 as a possible D gene (6 bases). The CDR3 here is CASSSGAGKETQYF. The CDR3 DNA sequence: TGCGCCAGCAGTTCGGGAGCAGGGAAGGAGACCCAGTACTTC.